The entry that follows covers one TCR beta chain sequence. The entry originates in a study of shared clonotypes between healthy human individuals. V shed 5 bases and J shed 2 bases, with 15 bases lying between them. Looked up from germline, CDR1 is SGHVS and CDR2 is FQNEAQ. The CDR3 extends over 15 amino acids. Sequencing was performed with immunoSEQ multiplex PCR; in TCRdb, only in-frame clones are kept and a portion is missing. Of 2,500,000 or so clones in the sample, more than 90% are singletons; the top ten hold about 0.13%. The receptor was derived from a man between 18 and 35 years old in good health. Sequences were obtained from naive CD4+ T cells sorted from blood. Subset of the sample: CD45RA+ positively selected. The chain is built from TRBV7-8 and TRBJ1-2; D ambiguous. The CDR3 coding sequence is TGTGCCAGCAGCCCCGACCGACGGCAAAACTATGGCTACACCTTC. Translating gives CASSPDRRQNYGYTF.